This TCR beta chain was found in a study of blood T cell repertoires in COVID-19. Study in general: Both acute and convalescent COVID-19 samples were obtained from the United States, Italy and Spain.

The CDR3 extends over 16 amino acids. After removal of 4 bases from V and 4 bases from J, the junction contained 6 bases not matched to a gene. Germline V gene data show CDR1 as MGHRA and CDR2 as YSYEKL. Authors' methods: Quantification of nucleated cells was approximated via reference gene primer amplification. Sequenced by immunoSEQ multiplex PCR; TCRdb stores in-frame clones only, minus some. Clone size and the V and J calls come from that table; the DNA yielded D and trimming. The table records under 200,000 clones, about 80% of them present only once. The sample taken for sequencing was peripheral blood. The receptor was isolated from a man between 60 and 75 years old with acute or convalescent COVID-19. The chain combines TRBV4-1 with TRBJ2-1, with TRBD2 identical over 11 bases. CDR3 DNA sequence: TGCGCCAGCAGCCGTATACTAGCGGGAGTATACAATGAGCAGTTCTTC. It is translated as CASSRILAGVYNEQFF.